This T cell receptor (beta chain) came from a study of blood T cell repertoires in COVID-19 (dated by TCRdb to the early 2020s). Concerning the study at large: Samples from collaborators originated in the United States, Italy and Spain and spanned both the acute and convalescent phases of COVID-19. The prospective study material was composed of cDNA or gDNA derived from T cells, B-cell-depleted T cells, or PBMCs. The dataset comprised deeply sampled blood TCRbeta repertoires from subjects exposed to, actively infected with, or recovered from COVID-19. The repertoires were made available in a free public database intended to serve as a resource for research on the immune response to SARS-CoV-2. The samples were drawn from two sources: the first 160 participants of the ongoing ImmuneRACE study, and 1,254 subjects contributed by 6 global collaborators. A de-identified subject ID, COVID-19 status, age in years and sex were almost always included in the sample metadata. Where HLA class I and class II types were available, the types were taken from metadata supplied by the sample provider, not from assay-based typing.

TCRbeta CDR3 regions were amplified from genomic DNA by means of the immunoSEQ Assay, a bias-controlled multiplex PCR. On the study's bioinformatics: Within the assay, amplification of reference gene primers was used to estimate how many nucleated cells each sample contained. Sequence reads were collapsed and filtered to measure the absolute abundance of every unique TCRbeta CDR3 rearrangement. For each sample, productive Simpson clonality was calculated by taking the square root of Simpson's diversity index across productive rearrangements. Imported from immuneACCESS, the table was reduced by TCRdb to in-frame sequences with V and J called. These copies leave out some clones; in studies compared against another copy, an unresolved V gene accounts for under half, and the cause of the remainder is not known. From that table come the V and J calls and clone size; the DNA was used to work out D and trimming. This sample comprises about 89,000 clones, around 90% of them detected only once. The top ten hold more than 14% of the sample.

Collaborating institutions collected whole blood in K2EDTA tubes following their own protocols. For TCRbeta analysis, collaborator samples were shipped as frozen whole blood, as isolated PBMCs, or as DNA extracted from either sample type. Study-wide conclusions, independent of this receptor: The quantity of clinical and demographic metadata differed by source and by participant and was supplied without curation.

The CDR3 measures 15 amino acids from cysteine to phenylalanine. Solely the CDR3 DNA is kept, with 45 bases framed from the first base. Trimmed from V: 3 bases; trimmed from J: 2 bases; junction bases lacking a gene match: 6. The germline V gene specifies KGHSH as CDR1 and LQKENI as CDR2. In regard to this clone: Its antigen specificity is not known. The sample holds no much larger clone one base away, and base qualities are not on file.

The sample taken for sequencing was peripheral blood. The chain was built from TRBV18 and TRBJ1-1, and 7 bases in between align with TRBD1. The sequence was collected from a male donor with acute or convalescent COVID-19. CDR3 protein: CASSPSTGANTEAFF. The nucleotide sequence is given as TGTGCCAGCTCACCGTCTACAGGGGCTAACACTGAAGCTTTCTTT.